Sequencing of this T cell receptor (beta chain) was carried out in a study of T cell responses to AZD1222 COVID-19 vaccine. The overall study: Analysis merged second doses at about 4 or about 12 weeks.

Overall study results and limits: The study identified only 6 or 7 AZD1222 recipients as seropositive at baseline. Distributed over spike, vaccine-associated CD4 TCRs predominated at 160-218 and 743-854. Sampling captured repertoires only after the peak T cell response.

This clone appeared a few times. The antigen is undetermined. Method: immunoSEQ multiplex PCR; TCRdb's copy keeps in-frame clones and lacks some. Of around 150,000 clones listed, 80% to 95% were seen once; the top ten hold 5%. This clonotype was obtained from an adult in good health. Here the sequenced sample was peripheral blood, taken on day 0 of AZD1222 vaccination.

The CDR3 DNA sequence: TGTGCCAGCAGCAGGGCTAGCGGGAGTTCAACCTACGAGCAGTACTTC. It encodes CASSRASGSSTYEQYF. The V gene is TRBV7-8, the J gene TRBJ2-7, with 10 bases matching TRBD2. The germline V gene encodes CDR1 SGHVS and CDR2 FQNEAQ. The CDR3 runs 16 residues. V gave up 5 bases and J gave up 2 bases; unmatched junction bases: 9.